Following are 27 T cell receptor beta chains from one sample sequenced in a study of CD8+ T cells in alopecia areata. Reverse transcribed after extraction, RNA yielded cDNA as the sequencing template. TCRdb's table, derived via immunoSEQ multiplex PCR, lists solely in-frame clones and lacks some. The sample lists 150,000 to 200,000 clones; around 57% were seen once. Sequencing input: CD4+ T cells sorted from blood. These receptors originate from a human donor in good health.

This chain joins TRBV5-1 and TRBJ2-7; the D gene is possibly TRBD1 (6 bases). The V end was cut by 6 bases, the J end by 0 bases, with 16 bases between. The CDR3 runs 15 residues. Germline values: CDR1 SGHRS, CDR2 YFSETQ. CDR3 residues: CASTSTGPGSYEQYF. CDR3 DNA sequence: TGCGCCAGCACTTCGACAGGCCCAGGCTCCTACGAGCAGTACTTC.

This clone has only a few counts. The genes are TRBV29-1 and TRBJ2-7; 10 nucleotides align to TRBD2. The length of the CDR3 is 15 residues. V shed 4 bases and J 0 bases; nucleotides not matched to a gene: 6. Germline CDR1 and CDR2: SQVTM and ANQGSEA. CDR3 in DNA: TGCAGCGTTGGGAAGAGCGGGAGGGCCTCCTACGAGCAGTACTTC. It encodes CSVGKSGRASYEQYF.

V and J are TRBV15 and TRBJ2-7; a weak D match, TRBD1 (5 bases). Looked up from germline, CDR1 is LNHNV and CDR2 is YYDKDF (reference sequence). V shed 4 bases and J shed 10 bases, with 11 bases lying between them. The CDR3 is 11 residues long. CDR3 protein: CATSTRGSQYF. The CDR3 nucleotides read TGTGCCACCAGCACAAGGGGTTCTCAGTACTTC.

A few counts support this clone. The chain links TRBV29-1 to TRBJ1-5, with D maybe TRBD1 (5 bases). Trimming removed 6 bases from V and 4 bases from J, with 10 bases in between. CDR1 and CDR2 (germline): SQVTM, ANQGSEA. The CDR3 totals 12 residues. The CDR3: CSVRDGNQPQHF. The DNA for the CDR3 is TGCAGCGTGCGGGACGGTAATCAGCCCCAGCATTTT. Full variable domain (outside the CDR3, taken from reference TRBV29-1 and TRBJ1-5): SAVISQKPSRDICQRGTSLTIQCQVDSQVTMMFWYRQQPGQSLTLIATANQGSEATYESGFVIDKFPISRPNLTFSTLTVSNMSPEDSSIYLCSVRDGNQPQHFGDGTRLSIL.

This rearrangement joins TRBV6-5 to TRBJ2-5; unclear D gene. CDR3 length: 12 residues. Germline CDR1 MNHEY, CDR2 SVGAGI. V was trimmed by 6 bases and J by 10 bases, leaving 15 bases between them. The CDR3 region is CASRTGPANQYF. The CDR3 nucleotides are TGTGCCAGCAGGACCGGGCCCGCGAACCAGTACTTC.

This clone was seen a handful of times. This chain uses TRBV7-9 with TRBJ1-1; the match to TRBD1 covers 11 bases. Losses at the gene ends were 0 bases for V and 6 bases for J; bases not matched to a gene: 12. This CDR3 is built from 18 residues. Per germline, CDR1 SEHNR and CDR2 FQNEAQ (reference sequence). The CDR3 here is CASSLARTGGANAPEAFF. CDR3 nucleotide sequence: TGTGCCAGCAGCTTAGCTAGGACAGGGGGCGCGAACGCTCCTGAAGCTTTCTTT.

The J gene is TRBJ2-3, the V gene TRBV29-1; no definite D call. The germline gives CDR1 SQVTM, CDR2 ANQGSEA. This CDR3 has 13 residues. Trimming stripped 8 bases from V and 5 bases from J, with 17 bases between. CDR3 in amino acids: CSPAHLLEDTQYF. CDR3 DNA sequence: TGCAGCCCAGCCCATTTGTTGGAAGATACGCAGTATTTT.

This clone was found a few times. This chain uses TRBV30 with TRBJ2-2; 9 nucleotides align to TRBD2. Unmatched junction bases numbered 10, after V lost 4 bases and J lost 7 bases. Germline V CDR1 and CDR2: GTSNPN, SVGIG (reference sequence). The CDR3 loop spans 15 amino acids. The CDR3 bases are TGTGCCTGGATTCTAAGGACTAGCGCTTTCGGGGAGCTGTTTTTT. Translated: CAWILRTSAFGELFF.

The CDR3 bases are TGTGCCAGCAGTCAGGGTAAGGTCGAGGGCGGTGAGCAGTTCTTC. It specifies CASSQGKVEGGEQFF. The chain combines TRBV6-4 with TRBJ2-1; possibly TRBD1 or TRBD2 for D (5 bases each). Germline values: CDR1 MRHNA, CDR2 SNTAGT. This CDR3 is built from 15 residues. Trimming took 5 bases from V and 9 from J, leaving 20 bases between them.

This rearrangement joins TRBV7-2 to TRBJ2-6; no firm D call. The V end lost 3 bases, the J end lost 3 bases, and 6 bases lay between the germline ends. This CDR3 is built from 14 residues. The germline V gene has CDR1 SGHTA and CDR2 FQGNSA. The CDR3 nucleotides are TGTGCCAGCAGCTTCTGGGATGGGGCCAACGTCCTGACTTTC. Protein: CASSFWDGANVLTF.

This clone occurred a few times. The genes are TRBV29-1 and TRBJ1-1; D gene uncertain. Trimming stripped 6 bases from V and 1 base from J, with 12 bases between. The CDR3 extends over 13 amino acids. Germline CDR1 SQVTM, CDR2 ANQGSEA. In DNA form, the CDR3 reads TGCAGCGTGCGAAGGGAGGCGAACACTGAAGCTTTCTTT. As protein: CSVRREANTEAFF.

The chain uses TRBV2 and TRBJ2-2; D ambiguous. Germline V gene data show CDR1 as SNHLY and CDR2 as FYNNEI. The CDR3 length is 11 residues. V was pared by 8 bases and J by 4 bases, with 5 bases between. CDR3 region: CASGSTGELFF. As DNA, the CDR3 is TGTGCCAGCGGCAGCACCGGGGAGCTGTTTTTT.

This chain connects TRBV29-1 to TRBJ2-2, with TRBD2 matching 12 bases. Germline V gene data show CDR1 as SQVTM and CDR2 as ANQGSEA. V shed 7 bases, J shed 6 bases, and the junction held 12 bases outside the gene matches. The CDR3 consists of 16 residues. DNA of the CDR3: TGCAGCGCCGGGACTAGCGGGTGGAGGGGCGCCGGGGAGCTGTTTTTT. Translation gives CSAGTSGWRGAGELFF.

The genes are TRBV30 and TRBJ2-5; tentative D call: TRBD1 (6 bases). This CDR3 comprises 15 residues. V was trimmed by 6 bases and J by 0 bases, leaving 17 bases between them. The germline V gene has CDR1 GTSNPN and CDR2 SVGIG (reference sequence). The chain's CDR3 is CACQGHGTYQETQYF. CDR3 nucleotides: TGTGCCTGCCAAGGACACGGGACATACCAAGAGACCCAGTACTTC.

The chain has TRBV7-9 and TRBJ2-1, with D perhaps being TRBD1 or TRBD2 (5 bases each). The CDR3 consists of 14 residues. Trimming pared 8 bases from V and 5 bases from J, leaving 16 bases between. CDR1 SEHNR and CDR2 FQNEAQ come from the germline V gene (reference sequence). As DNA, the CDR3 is TGTGCCAGCGCCCTTGCCGGGGCCAACAATGAGCAGTTCTTC. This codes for CASALAGANNEQFF.

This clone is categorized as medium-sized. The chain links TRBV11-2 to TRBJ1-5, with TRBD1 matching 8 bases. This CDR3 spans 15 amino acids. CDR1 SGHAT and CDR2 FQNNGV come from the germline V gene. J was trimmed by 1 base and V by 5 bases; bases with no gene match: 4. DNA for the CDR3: TGTGCCAGCAGCCCCGGACAGGGAAGCAATCAGCCCCAGCATTTT. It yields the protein CASSPGQGSNQPQHF.

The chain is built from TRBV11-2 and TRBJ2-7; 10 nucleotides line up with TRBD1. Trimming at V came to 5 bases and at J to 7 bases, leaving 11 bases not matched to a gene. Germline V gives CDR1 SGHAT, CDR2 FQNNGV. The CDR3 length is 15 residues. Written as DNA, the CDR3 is TGTGCCAGCAGCCACCGGGACAGGGGAGCAGGGGAGCAGTACTTC. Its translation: CASSHRDRGAGEQYF.

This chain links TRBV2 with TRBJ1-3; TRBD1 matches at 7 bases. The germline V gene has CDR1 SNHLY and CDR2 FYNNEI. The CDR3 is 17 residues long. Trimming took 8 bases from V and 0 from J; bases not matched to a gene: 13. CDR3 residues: CASSRARGIFSGNTIYF. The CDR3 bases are TGTGCCAGCTCTCGCGCCAGGGGGATATTCTCTGGAAACACCATATATTTT.

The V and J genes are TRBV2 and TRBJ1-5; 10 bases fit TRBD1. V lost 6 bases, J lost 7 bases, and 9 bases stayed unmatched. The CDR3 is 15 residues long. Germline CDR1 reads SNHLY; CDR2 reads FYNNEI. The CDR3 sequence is CASRLTGGRGQPQHF. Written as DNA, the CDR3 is TGTGCCAGCAGGTTGACAGGGGGCCGCGGACAGCCCCAGCATTTT. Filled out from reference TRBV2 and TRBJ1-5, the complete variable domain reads EPEVTQTPSHQVTQMGQEVILRCVPISNHLYFYWYRQILGQKVEFLVSFYNNEISEKSEIFDDQFSVERPDGSNFTLKIRSTKLEDSAMYFCASRLTGGRGQPQHFGDGTRLSIL.

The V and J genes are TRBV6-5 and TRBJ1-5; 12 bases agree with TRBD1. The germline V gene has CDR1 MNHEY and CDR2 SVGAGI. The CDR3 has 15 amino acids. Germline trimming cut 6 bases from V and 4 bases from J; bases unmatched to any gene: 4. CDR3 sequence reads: CASRPGQGANQPQHF. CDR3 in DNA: TGTGCCAGCAGGCCGGGACAGGGGGCTAATCAGCCCCAGCATTTT.

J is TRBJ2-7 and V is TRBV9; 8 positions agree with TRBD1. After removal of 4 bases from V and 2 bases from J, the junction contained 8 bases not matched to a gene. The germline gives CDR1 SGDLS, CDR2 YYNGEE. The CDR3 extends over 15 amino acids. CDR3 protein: CASSPRQGTAYEQYF. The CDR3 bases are TGTGCCAGCAGCCCACGACAGGGGACTGCCTACGAGCAGTACTTC.

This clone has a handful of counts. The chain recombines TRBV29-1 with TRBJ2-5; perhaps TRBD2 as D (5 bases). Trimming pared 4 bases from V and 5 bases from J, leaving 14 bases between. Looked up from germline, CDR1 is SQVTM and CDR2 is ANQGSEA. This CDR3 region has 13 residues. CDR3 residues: CSVAEVGVETQYF. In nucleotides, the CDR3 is TGCAGCGTTGCGGAGGTCGGGGTGGAGACCCAGTACTTC. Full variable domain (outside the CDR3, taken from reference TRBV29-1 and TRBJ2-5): SAVISQKPSRDICQRGTSLTIQCQVDSQVTMMFWYRQQPGQSLTLIATANQGSEATYESGFVIDKFPISRPNLTFSTLTVSNMSPEDSSIYLCSVAEVGVETQYFGPGTRLLVL.

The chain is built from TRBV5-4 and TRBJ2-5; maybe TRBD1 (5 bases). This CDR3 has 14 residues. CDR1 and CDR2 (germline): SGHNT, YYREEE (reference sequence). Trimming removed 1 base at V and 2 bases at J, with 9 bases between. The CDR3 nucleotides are TGTGCCAGCAGCTTGCTTCAGGGACAAGAGACCCAGTACTTC. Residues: CASSLLQGQETQYF.

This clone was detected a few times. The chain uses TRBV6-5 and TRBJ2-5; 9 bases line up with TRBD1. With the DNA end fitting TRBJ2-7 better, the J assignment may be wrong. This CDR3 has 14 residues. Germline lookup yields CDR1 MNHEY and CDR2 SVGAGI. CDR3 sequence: CASSRGTGFGEQYF. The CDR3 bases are TGTGCCAGCAGTCGCGGGACAGGGTTTGGCGAGCAGTACTTC.

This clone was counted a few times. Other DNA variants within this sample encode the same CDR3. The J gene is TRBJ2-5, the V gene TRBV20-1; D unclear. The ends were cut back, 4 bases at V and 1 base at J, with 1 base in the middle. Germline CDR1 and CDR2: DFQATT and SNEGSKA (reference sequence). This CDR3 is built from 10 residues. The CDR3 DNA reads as TGCAGTGCTACCCAAGAGACCCAGTACTTC. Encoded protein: CSATQETQYF.

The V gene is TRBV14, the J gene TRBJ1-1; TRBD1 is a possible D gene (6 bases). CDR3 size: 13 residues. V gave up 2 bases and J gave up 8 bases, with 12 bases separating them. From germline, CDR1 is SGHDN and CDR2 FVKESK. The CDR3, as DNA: TGTGCCAGCAGCCAACTCCGAACAGGGGAAGCTTTCTTT. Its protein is CASSQLRTGEAFF.

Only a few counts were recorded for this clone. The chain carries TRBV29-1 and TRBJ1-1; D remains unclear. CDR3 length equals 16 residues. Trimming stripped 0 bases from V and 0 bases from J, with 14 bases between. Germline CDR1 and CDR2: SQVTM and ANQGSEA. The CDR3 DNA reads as TGCAGCGTTGAAGATCTTCGAGGACGGCTGAACACTGAAGCTTTCTTT. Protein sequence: CSVEDLRGRLNTEAFF.